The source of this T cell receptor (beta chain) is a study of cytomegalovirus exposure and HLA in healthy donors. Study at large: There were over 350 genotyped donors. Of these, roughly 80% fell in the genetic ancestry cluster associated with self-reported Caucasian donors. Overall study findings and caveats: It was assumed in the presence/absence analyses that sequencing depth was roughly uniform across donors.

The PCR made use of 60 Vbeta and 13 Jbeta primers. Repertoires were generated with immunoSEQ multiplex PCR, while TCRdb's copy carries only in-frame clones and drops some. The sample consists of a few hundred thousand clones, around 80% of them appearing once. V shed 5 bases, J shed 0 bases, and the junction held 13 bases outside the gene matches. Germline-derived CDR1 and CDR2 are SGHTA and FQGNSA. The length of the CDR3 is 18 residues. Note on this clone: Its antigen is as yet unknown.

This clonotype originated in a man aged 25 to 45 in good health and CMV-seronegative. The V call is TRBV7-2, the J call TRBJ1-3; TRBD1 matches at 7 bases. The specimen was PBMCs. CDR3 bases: TGTGCCAGCAGCAGGGACAGATTCAGCCTCTTCTCTGGAAACACCATATATTTT. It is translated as CASSRDRFSLFSGNTIYF. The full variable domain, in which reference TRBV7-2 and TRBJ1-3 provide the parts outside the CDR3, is GAGVSQSPSNKVTEKGKDVELRCDPISGHTALYWYRQSLGQGLEFLIYFQGNSAPDKSGLPSDRFSAERTGGSVSTLTIQRTQQEDSAVYLCASSRDRFSLFSGNTIYFGEGSWLTVV.